These 25 T cell receptor beta chains share one sample of origin, sequenced in a study of cytomegalovirus exposure and HLA in healthy donors. PCR involved 60 Vbeta and 13 Jbeta primers. The table came from immunoSEQ multiplex PCR; TCRdb's copy has only in-frame clones and leaves some out. This sample has 190,000 or so clones, with 82% found just once. Sequences were obtained from PBMCs. Receptors originate from a boy younger than 10 in good health and CMV-seronegative.

The rearrangement uses TRBV4-3 and TRBJ2-5; the match to TRBD1 covers 7 bases. CDR1 is LGHNA, CDR2 YSLEER, per germline. The CDR3 is 14 residues long. V dropped 2 bases and J dropped 1; count of bases not matched to a gene: 1. The CDR3 nucleotides read TGCGCCAGCAGCCAACACAGGGGCCAAGAGACCCAGTACTTC. This encodes CASSQHRGQETQYF.

J is TRBJ1-2 and V is TRBV7-8; D unresolved. Germline V gene lookup returns CDR1 SGHVS and CDR2 FQNEAQ. The CDR3 is 12 residues long. V dropped 5 bases and J dropped 4 bases, with 8 bases sitting between them. CDR3 residues: CASSPVPYGYTF. The CDR3, as DNA: TGTGCCAGCAGCCCGGTGCCCTATGGCTACACCTTC.

V and J are TRBV21-1 and TRBJ2-2; the table's D call, TRBD1, was not checked against the DNA. TRBV21-1 is a known pseudogene. The CDR3 consists of 14 residues. CDR3 bases: TGTGCCAGCAGGGGCTACAGGGAAACCGGGGAGCTGTTTTTT. Its translation: CASRGYRETGELFF.

The chain combines TRBV5-1 with TRBJ2-5; TRBD2 matches 10 bases. The germline V gene encodes CDR1 SGHRS and CDR2 YFSETQ. The CDR3 sequence is 15 residues long. V was pared by 4 bases and J by 6 bases, with 9 bases of the junction left unmatched. CDR3 region: CASSPPAGGRQTQYF. The CDR3 DNA is TGCGCCAGCAGCCCACCAGCGGGGGGGCGACAGACCCAGTACTTC.

The chain has TRBV9 and TRBJ2-2; D call uncertain. V was cut by 0 bases and J by 5 bases, with 14 bases left in between. The germline CDR1 and CDR2 sequences are SGDLS and YYNGEE. The CDR3 runs 16 residues. CDR3: CASSVGVAVETGELFF. The DNA of the CDR3 is TGTGCCAGCAGCGTAGGGGTGGCCGTGGAGACCGGGGAGCTGTTTTTT. The whole variable domain, remainder taken from reference TRBV9 and TRBJ2-2, is DSGVTQTPKHLITATGQRVTLRCSPRSGDLSVYWYQQSLDQGLQFLIQYYNGEERAKGNILERFSAQQFPDLHSELNLSSLELGDSALYFCASSVGVAVETGELFFGEGSRLTVL.

This chain connects TRBV6-1 to TRBJ1-1; D is ambiguous. This CDR3 comprises 12 residues. The V gene's germline CDR1 is MNHNS and CDR2 SASEGT. V lost 6 bases to trimming and J lost 9 bases, with 14 bases between them. As DNA, the CDR3 is TGTGCCAGCAGCGAATCAGGTGTTAAAGCTTTCTTT. Translation: CASSESGVKAFF.

As DNA, the CDR3 is TGTGCCATCAGTGACACCGGGACAGGCTATGGCTACACCTTC. Translation: CAISDTGTGYGYTF. The chain combines TRBV10-3 with TRBJ1-2; TRBD1 matches 8 bases. Germline loops: CDR1 ENHRY, CDR2 SYGVKD. This CDR3 contains 14 residues. V lost 3 bases, J lost 4 bases, and 4 bases stayed unmatched.

The chain is built from TRBV15 and TRBJ2-7; TRBD1 might be the D (6 bases). The V end was cut by 2 bases, the J end by 7 bases, with 9 bases between. The V gene's germline CDR1 is LNHNV and CDR2 YYDKDF (reference sequence). The CDR3 is 12 amino acids. The CDR3 reads CATSRTTGEQYF. DNA of the CDR3: TGTGCCACCAGCAGAACCACAGGGGAGCAGTACTTC. Full variable domain (remainder filled in from reference TRBV15 and TRBJ2-7): DAMVIQNPRYQVTQFGKPVTLSCSQTLNHNVMYWYQQKSSQAPKLLFHYYDKDFNNEADTPDNFQSRRPNTSFCFLDIRSPGLGDTAMYLCATSRTTGEQYFGPGTRLTVT.

The rearrangement uses TRBV6-6 and TRBJ1-1, with D possibly matching TRBD1 (5 bases). Germline CDR1 and CDR2: MNHNY and SVGAGI (reference sequence). The CDR3 contains 16 residues. V was trimmed by 6 bases and J by 0 bases, leaving 17 bases between them. The CDR3 DNA follows: TGTGCCAGCAGCCCCTTTTCGGGGGTAGTGAACACTGAAGCTTTCTTT. It specifies CASSPFSGVVNTEAFF.

The chain employs TRBV6-1 and TRBJ1-2; D remains ambiguous. The ends were cut back, 5 bases at V and 0 bases at J, with 7 bases in the middle. CDR3 size: 13 residues. The germline V gene has CDR1 MNHNS and CDR2 SASEGT. CDR3 loop: CASSTGANYGYTF. For the CDR3, the DNA is TGTGCCAGCAGTACTGGAGCTAACTATGGCTACACCTTC.

This chain links TRBV19 with TRBJ2-1; 7 bases are a match to TRBD1. CDR3 size: 15 residues. Trimming removed 1 base from V and 3 bases from J; junction bases left unmatched: 3. Germline assignment: CDR1 LNHDA and CDR2 SQIVND (reference sequence). In DNA form, the CDR3 reads TGTGCCAGTAGTATAGTAGGGGGCCGCTACAATGAGCAGTTCTTC. Translating gives CASSIVGGRYNEQFF. The full variable domain, completed using reference TRBV19 and TRBJ2-1, is DGGITQSPKYLFRKEGQNVTLSCEQNLNHDAMYWYRQDPGQGLRLIYYSQIVNDFQKGDIAEGYSVSREKKESFPLTVTSAQKNPTAFYLCASSIVGGRYNEQFFGPGTRLTVL.

The chain couples TRBV9 to TRBJ2-5, with 13 bases identical to TRBD2. With 4 bases clipped from V and 5 bases from J, the junction kept 8 bases outside the gene matches. The CDR3 consists of 16 residues. Germline-derived CDR1 and CDR2 are SGDLS and YYNGEE. This CDR3 is CASSLGTSGVAETQYF. The CDR3, as DNA: TGTGCCAGCAGCCTTGGGACTAGCGGGGTGGCGGAGACCCAGTACTTC.

This rearrangement joins TRBV7-9 to TRBJ1-2; TRBD1 matches at 7 bases. This CDR3 has 16 residues. Per germline, CDR1 SEHNR and CDR2 FQNEAQ (reference sequence). Trimming removed 3 bases from V and 8 bases from J; junction bases left unmatched: 15. DNA of the CDR3: TGTGCCAGCAGCTTGAGAGACAGGGCGGCACTTGGAGGCTACACCTTC. Translation: CASSLRDRAALGGYTF.

V is TRBV11-2 and J is TRBJ2-7; 9 bases map to TRBD1. V was pared by 5 bases and J by 3 bases, with 2 bases of the junction left unmatched. Germline-derived CDR1 and CDR2 are SGHAT and FQNNGV. CDR3 size: 13 residues. CDR3 in DNA: TGTGCCAGCAGCACGGACAGGGGCTACGAGCAGTACTTC. Protein product: CASSTDRGYEQYF.

The V gene is TRBV15, the J gene TRBJ2-1; D remains ambiguous. The germline gives CDR1 LNHNV, CDR2 YYDKDF (reference sequence). V lost 1 base and J lost 3, with 4 bases in between. CDR3 length equals 13 residues. The CDR3 DNA reads TGTGCCACCAGCAGAGGTAGCTACAATGAGCAGTTCTTC. Its protein is CATSRGSYNEQFF. The full variable domain, in which reference TRBV15 and TRBJ2-1 provide the parts outside the CDR3, is DAMVIQNPRYQVTQFGKPVTLSCSQTLNHNVMYWYQQKSSQAPKLLFHYYDKDFNNEADTPDNFQSRRPNTSFCFLDIRSPGLGDTAMYLCATSRGSYNEQFFGPGTRLTVL.

With respect to this clone: One end of the junction varies from germline; a read error may be responsible. CDR3 sequence reads: CSAPGPPLHF. CDR3 in DNA: TGCAGTGCTCCAGGTCCACCGCTCCACTTT. The chain is built from TRBV20-1 and TRBJ1-6; no clear D. The CDR3 length is 10 residues. CDR1 DFQATT and CDR2 SNEGSKA come from the germline V gene (reference sequence).

V usage is TRBV9 and J usage is TRBJ2-5, with 7 bases aligning to TRBD2. CDR3 length: 13 residues. V gave up 4 bases and J gave up 5 bases; unmatched junction bases: 5. CDR1 is SGDLS and CDR2 is YYNGEE in the germline V gene. In DNA form, the CDR3 reads TGTGCCAGCAGCTTCGCCGGGGGGGAGACCCAGTACTTC. This translates into CASSFAGGETQYF.

This chain connects TRBV21-1 to TRBJ2-5; the table's D call, TRBD2, was not checked against the DNA. The better agreement between TRBJ2-7 and the DNA end casts doubt on the J call. TRBV21-1 is assigned pseudogene status. This CDR3 contains 17 residues. CDR3 residues: CASSGRDGGDSSYEQYF. The CDR3 DNA reads as TGTGCCAGCAGCGGGAGGGATGGGGGAGACAGCTCCTACGAGCAGTACTTC.

This rearrangement joins TRBV4-1 to TRBJ2-5; D is uncertain. Germline assignment: CDR1 MGHRA and CDR2 YSYEKL. The CDR3 totals 14 residues. Trimming pared 1 base from V and 0 bases from J, leaving 6 bases between. CDR3 in DNA: TGCGCCAGCAGCCAAGGACTGCACCAAGAGACCCAGTACTTC. It yields the protein CASSQGLHQETQYF.

The CDR3 region is CASSLGAGGPAYRETQYF. The CDR3 nucleotides are TGCGCCAGCAGCTTGGGAGCGGGGGGGCCGGCTTATCGGGAGACCCAGTACTTC. The chain recombines TRBV5-1 with TRBJ2-5; 10 bases match TRBD2. Trimming took 0 bases from V and 5 from J; bases not matched to a gene: 13. CDR3 size: 18 residues. Looked up from germline, CDR1 is SGHRS and CDR2 is YFSETQ. The full variable domain, rest sourced from reference TRBV5-1 and TRBJ2-5, is KAGVTQTPRYLIKTRGQQVTLSCSPISGHRSVSWYQQTPGQGLQFLFEYFSETQRNKGNFPGRFSGRQFSNSRSEMNVSTLELGDSALYLCASSLGAGGPAYRETQYFGPGTRLLVL.

The J gene is TRBJ2-1, the V gene TRBV7-2; 8 bases map to TRBD2. CDR1 SGHTA and CDR2 FQGNSA come from the germline V gene. With V trimmed by 7 bases and J by 5 bases, 13 bases remained unmatched. The length of the CDR3 is 16 residues. CDR3 amino acids: CASTHYRGGLDNEQFF. CDR3 sequence (DNA): TGTGCCAGCACACACTACCGGGGGGGCCTGGACAATGAGCAGTTCTTC.

This clone was recorded a few times. This chain connects TRBV7-8 to TRBJ2-5; D is unclear. Trimming took off 5 bases at V and 5 bases at J, with 15 bases between the two ends. The CDR3 consists of 14 residues. Germline V gives CDR1 SGHVS, CDR2 FQNEAQ. CDR3 bases: TGTGCCAGCAGCCCGCCGACTGTTTTGGAGACCCAGTACTTC. It translates to CASSPPTVLETQYF.

The rearrangement joins TRBV9 to TRBJ1-2; D possibly corresponds to TRBD1 (5 bases). With 0 bases removed from V and 2 bases from J, the gap between germline ends came to 8 bases. Germline assignment: CDR1 SGDLS and CDR2 YYNGEE. The CDR3 runs 14 residues. Here the CDR3 reads CASSVVTGNYGYTF. In DNA, the CDR3 is TGTGCCAGCAGCGTAGTTACAGGCAACTATGGCTACACCTTC.

V is TRBV2 and J is TRBJ1-1; D might be TRBD1 (6 bases). Deletions cut 9 bases from V and 3 bases from J, with 17 bases between. There are 14 residues in the CDR3. CDR1 and CDR2 from the germline V gene are SNHLY and FYNNEI. CDR3 coding DNA: TGTGCCAGTGGTAGTAGGGGGATGCACACTGAAGCTTTCTTT. Its protein is CASGSRGMHTEAFF.

The chain uses TRBV6-5 and TRBJ1-2; 7 bases are a match to TRBD1. Germline V CDR1 and CDR2: MNHEY, SVGAGI. The CDR3 loop spans 12 amino acids. V shed 8 bases, J shed 8 bases, and the junction held 8 bases outside the gene matches. DNA of the CDR3: TGTGCCAGCGGACAGGTCCGAAGGGGCTACACCTTC. Translation gives CASGQVRRGYTF.